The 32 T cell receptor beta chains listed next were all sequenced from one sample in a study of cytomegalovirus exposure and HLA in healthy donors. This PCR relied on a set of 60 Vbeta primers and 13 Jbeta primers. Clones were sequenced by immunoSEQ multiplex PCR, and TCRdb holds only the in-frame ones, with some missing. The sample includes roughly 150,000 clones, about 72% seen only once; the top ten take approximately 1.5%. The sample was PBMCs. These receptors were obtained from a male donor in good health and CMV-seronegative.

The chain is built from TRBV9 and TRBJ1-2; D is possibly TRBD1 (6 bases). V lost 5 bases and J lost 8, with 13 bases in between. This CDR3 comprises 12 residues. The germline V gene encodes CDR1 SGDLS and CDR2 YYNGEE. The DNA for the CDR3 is TGTGCCAGCAGGCAGGGGCTGGGCGGCTACACCTTC. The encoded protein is CASRQGLGGYTF. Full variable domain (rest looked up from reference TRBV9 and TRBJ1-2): DSGVTQTPKHLITATGQRVTLRCSPRSGDLSVYWYQQSLDQGLQFLIQYYNGEERAKGNILERFSAQQFPDLHSELNLSSLELGDSALYFCASRQGLGGYTFGSGTRLTVV.

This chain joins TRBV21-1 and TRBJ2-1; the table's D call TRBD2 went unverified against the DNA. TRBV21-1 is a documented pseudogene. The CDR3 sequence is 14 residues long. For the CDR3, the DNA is TGTGCGACCATGATACCGGGTTCGGACAATGAGCAGTTCTTC. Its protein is CATMIPGSDNEQFF.

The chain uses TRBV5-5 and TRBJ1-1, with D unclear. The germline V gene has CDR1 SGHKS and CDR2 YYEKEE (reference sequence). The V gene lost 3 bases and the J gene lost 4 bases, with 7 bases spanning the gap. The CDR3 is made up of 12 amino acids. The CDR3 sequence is CASSSVVTEAFF. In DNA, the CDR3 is TGTGCCAGCAGCTCGGTTGTCACTGAAGCTTTCTTT.

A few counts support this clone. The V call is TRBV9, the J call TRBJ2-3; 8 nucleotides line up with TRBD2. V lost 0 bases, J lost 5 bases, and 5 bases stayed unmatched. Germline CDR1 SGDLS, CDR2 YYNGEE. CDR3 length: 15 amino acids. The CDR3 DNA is TGTGCCAGCAGCGTAGGGAACGGGGGGGGAGATACGCAGTATTTT. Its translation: CASSVGNGGGDTQYF.

CDR3 in DNA: TGTGCCAGCAGCTTAGCGTTATTGACAGGACCTAATGAGCAGTTCTTC. Protein sequence: CASSLALLTGPNEQFF. The chain carries TRBV7-2 and TRBJ2-1; D is perhaps TRBD1 (6 bases). Germline V lookup: CDR1 SGHTA, CDR2 FQGNSA. Trimming took off 0 bases at V and 7 bases at J, with 16 bases between the two ends. This CDR3 contains 16 residues.

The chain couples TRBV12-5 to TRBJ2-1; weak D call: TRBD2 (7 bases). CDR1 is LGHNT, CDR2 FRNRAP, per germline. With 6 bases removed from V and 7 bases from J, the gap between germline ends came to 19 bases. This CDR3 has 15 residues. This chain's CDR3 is CASGPGGAGENEQFF. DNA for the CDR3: TGTGCTAGTGGCCCTGGGGGGGCAGGGGAAAATGAGCAGTTCTTC.

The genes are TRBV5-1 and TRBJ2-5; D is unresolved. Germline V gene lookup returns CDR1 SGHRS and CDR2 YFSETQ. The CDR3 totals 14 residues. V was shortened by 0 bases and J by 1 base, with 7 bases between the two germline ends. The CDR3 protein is CASSLGQIQETQYF. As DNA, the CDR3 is TGCGCCAGCAGCTTGGGGCAGATCCAAGAGACCCAGTACTTC.

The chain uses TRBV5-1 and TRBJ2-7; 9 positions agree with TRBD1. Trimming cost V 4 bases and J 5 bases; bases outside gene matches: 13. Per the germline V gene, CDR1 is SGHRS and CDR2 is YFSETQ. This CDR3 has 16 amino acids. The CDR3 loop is CASSTANRGRGNEQYF. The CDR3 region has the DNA TGCGCCAGCAGCACCGCCAACAGGGGGCGAGGAAACGAGCAGTACTTC.

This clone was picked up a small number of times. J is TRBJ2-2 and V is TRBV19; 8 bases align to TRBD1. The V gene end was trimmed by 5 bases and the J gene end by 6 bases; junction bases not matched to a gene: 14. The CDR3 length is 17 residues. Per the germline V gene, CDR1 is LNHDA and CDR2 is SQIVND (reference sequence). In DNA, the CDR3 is TGTGCCAGTAGTGCCCCCTTACAGGGGGTCGTCTCCGGGGAGCTGTTTTTT. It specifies CASSAPLQGVVSGELFF.

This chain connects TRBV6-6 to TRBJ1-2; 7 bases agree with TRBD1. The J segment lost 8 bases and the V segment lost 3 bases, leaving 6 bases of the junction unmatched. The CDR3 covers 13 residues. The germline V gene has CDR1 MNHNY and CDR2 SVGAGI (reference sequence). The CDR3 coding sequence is TGTGCCAGCAGTTATATTACAGGGGAAGGCTACACCTTC. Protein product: CASSYITGEGYTF.

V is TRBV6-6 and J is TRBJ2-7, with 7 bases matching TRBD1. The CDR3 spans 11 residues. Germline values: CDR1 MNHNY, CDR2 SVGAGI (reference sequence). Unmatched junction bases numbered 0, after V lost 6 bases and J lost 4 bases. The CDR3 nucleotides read TGTGCCAGCAGGGGACAGTACGAGCAGTACTTC. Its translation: CASRGQYEQYF.

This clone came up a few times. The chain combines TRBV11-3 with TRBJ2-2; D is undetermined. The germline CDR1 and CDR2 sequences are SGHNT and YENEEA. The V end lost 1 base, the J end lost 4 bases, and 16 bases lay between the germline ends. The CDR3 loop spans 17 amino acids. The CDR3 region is CASSLGQRPKGTGELFF. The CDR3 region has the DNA TGTGCCAGCAGCTTAGGGCAGAGGCCCAAAGGCACCGGGGAGCTGTTTTTT. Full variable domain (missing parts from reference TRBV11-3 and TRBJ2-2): EAGVVQSPRYKIIEKKQPVAFWCNPISGHNTLYWYLQNLGQGPELLIRYENEEAVDDSQLPKDRFSAERLKGVDSTLKIQPAELGDSAVYLCASSLGQRPKGTGELFFGEGSRLTVL.

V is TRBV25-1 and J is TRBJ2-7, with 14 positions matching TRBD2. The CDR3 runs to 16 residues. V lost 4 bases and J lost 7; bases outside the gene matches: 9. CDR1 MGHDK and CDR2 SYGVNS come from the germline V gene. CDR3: CASSGGGTSGRREQYF. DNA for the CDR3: TGTGCCAGCAGTGGAGGGGGGACTAGCGGGAGAAGGGAGCAGTACTTC.

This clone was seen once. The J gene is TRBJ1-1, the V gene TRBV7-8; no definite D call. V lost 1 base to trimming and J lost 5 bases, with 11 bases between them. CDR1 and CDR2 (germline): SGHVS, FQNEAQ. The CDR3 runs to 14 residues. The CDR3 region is CASSLGGMETEAFF. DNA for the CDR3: TGTGCCAGCAGCTTAGGAGGGATGGAAACTGAAGCTTTCTTT.

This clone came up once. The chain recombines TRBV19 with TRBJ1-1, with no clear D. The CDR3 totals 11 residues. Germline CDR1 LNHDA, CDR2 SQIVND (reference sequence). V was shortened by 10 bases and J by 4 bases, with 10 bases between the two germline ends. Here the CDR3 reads CATTLATEAFF. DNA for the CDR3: TGTGCCACCACATTAGCCACTGAAGCTTTCTTT.

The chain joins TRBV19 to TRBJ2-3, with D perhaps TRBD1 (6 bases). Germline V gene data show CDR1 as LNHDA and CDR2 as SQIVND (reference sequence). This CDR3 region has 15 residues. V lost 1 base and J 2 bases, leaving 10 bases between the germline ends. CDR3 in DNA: TGTGCCAGTAGTATAGGGCAGGGGTACACAGATACGCAGTATTTT. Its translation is CASSIGQGYTDTQYF.

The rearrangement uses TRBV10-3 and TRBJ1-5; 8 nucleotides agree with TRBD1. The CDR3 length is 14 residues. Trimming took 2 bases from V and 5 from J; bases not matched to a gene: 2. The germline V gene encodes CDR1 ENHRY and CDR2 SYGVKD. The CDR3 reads CAISEGQGDQPQHF. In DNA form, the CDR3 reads TGTGCCATCAGTGAGGGACAGGGAGATCAGCCCCAGCATTTT.

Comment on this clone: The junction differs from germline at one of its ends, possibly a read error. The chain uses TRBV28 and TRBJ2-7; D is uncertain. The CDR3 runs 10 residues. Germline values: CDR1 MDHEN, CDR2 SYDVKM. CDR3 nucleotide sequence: TGTGCCACAGGCCCTTACGGGCAGTACTTC. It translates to CATGPYGQYF.

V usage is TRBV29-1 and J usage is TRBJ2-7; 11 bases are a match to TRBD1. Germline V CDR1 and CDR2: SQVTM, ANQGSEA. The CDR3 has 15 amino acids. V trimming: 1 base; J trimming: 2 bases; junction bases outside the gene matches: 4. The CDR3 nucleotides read TGCAGCGTTGAAGGCCGGGGACAGGGGGCCTACGAGCAGTACTTC. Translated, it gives CSVEGRGQGAYEQYF.

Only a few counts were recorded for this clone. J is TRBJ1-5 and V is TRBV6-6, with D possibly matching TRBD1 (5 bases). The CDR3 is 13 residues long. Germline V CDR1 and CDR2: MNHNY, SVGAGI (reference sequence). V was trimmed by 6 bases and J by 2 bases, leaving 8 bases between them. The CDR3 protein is CASRGQGNQPQHF. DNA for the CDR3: TGTGCCAGCAGGGGGCAGGGCAATCAGCCCCAGCATTTT.

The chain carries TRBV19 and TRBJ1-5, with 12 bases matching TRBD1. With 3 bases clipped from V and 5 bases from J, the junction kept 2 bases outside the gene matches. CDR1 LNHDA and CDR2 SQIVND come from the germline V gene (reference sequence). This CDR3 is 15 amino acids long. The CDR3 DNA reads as TGTGCCAGTAGTATTGGGACAGGGGGCTATCAGCCCCAGCATTTT. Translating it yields CASSIGTGGYQPQHF.

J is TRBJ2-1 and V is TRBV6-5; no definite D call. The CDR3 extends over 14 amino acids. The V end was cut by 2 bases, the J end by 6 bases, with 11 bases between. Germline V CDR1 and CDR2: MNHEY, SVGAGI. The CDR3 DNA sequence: TGTGCCAGCAGTTACAACCGCTTGGCCAATGAGCAGTTCTTC. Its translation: CASSYNRLANEQFF.

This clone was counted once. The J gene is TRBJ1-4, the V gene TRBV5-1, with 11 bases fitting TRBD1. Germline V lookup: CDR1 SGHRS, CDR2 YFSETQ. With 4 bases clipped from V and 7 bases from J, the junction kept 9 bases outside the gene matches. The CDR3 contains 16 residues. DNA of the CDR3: TGCGCCAGCAGCCCTGGACAGGGGGCGCGGGCTGAAAAACTGTTTTTT. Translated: CASSPGQGARAEKLFF.

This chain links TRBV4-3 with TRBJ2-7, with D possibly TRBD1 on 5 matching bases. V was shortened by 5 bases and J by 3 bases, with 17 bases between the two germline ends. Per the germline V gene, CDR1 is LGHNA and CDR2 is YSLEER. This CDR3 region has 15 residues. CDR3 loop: CASSIGRTPRYEQYF. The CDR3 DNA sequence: TGCGCCAGCAGCATAGGCCGGACACCCCGCTACGAGCAGTACTTC.

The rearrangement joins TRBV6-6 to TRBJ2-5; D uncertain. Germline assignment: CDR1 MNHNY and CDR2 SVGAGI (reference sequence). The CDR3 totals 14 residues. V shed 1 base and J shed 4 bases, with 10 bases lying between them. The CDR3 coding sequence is TGTGCCAGCAGTTACTTGGAGTTCGTAGAGACCCAGTACTTC. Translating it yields CASSYLEFVETQYF.

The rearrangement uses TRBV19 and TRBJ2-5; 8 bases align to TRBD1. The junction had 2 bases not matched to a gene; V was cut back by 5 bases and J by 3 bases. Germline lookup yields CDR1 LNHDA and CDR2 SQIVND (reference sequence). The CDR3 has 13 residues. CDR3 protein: CASSVDREETQYF. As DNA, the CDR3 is TGTGCCAGTAGTGTGGACAGGGAAGAGACCCAGTACTTC.

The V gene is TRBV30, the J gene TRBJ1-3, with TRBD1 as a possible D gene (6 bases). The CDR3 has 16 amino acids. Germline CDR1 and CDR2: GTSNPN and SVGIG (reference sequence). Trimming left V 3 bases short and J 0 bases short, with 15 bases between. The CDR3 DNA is TGTGCCTGGAGAGCCCCGGACAGCAGCTCTGGAAACACCATATATTTT. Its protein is CAWRAPDSSSGNTIYF.

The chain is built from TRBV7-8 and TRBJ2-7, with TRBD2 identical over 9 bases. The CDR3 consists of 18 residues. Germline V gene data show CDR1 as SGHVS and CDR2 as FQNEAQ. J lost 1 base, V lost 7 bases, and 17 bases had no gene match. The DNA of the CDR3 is TGTGCCAGCACCCTGGGGCCCACAGCGGGGGGTTTGTCCTACGAGCAGTACTTC. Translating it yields CASTLGPTAGGLSYEQYF.

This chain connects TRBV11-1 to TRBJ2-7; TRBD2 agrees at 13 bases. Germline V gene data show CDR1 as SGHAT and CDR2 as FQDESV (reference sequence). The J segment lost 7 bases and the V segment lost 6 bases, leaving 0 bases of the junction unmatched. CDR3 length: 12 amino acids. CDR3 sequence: CASRGLAGEQYF. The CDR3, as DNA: TGTGCCAGCAGGGGACTAGCGGGGGAGCAGTACTTC.

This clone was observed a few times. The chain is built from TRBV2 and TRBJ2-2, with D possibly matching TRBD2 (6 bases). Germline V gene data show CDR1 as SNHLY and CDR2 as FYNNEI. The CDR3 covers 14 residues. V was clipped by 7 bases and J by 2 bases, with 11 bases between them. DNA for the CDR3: TGTGCCAGCATGCCGGGGGTCAACACCGGGGAGCTGTTTTTT. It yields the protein CASMPGVNTGELFF. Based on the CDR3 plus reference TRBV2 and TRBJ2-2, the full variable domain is EPEVTQTPSHQVTQMGQEVILRCVPISNHLYFYWYRQILGQKVEFLVSFYNNEISEKSEIFDDQFSVERPDGSNFTLKIRSTKLEDSAMYFCASMPGVNTGELFFGEGSRLTVL.

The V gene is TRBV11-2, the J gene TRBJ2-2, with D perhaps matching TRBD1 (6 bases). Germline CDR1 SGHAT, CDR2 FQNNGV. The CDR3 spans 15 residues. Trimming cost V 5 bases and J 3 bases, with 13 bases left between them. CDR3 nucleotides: TGTGCCAGCAGCACAGGGACCATGGACACCGGGGAGCTGTTTTTT. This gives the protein CASSTGTMDTGELFF.

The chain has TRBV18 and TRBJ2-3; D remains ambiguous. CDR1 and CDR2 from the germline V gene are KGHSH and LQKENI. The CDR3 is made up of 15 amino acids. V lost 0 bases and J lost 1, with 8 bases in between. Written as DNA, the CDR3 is TGTGCCAGCTCACCACCGAACTTAGGCACAGATACGCAGTATTTT. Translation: CASSPPNLGTDTQYF.